The clone carrying this T cell receptor (beta chain) was seen only once. The protocol was immunoSEQ multiplex PCR, while the TCRdb copy is restricted to in-frame clones and leaves out a portion. The sample contains about 110,000 clones, 90% of which appear only once. The sample originates from a study of OX40 agonist ivuxolimab in advanced cancers. This CDR3 region has 16 residues. Germline V lookup: CDR1 SGHTA, CDR2 FQGTGA. Trimming stripped 5 bases from V and 0 bases from J, with 13 bases between. This chain joins TRBV7-3 and TRBJ2-2; D not resolved. Sequencing used CD4+ or CD8+ T cells sorted from blood, obtained in a trial of the OX40 agonist ivuxolimab. The receptor was derived from an adult with an advanced solid tumor such as melanoma, head and neck, liver or kidney cancer. This CDR3 is CASSPTRQTNTGELFF. CDR3 DNA sequence: TGTGCCAGCAGCCCGACCCGACAAACGAACACCGGGGAGCTGTTTTTT.